This TCR beta chain is from a study of cytomegalovirus exposure and HLA in healthy donors. This clone was recorded a few times. This CDR3 comprises 16 residues. Trimming stripped 3 bases from V and 5 bases from J, with 19 bases between. Germline lookup yields CDR1 SGHAT and CDR2 FQNNGV. The PCR had 60 Vbeta and 13 Jbeta primers. Clones were sequenced by immunoSEQ multiplex PCR, and TCRdb holds only the in-frame ones, with some missing. This sample carries 130,000 or so clones, about 8.6% of them seen once, and the ten largest clones take about 6%. This chain joins TRBV11-2 and TRBJ2-5; perhaps TRBD2 as D (7 bases). This clonotype was sampled from a woman between 35 and 50 years old in good health and CMV-seropositive. The sequencing input was PBMCs. The CDR3 DNA is TGTGCCAGCAGCTTCGGGAGTGGGGGGGCGAGGGAGACCCAGTACTTC. Translated, it gives CASSFGSGGARETQYF.